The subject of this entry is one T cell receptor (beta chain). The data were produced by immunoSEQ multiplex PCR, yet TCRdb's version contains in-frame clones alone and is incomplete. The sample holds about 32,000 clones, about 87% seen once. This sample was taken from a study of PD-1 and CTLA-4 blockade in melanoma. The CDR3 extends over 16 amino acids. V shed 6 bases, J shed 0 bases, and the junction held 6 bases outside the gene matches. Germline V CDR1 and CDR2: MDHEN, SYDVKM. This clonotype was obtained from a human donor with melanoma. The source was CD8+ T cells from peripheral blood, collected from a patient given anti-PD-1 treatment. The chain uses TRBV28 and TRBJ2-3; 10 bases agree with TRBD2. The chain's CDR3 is CASRPWTSGSTDTQYF. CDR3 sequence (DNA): TGTGCCAGCAGACCCTGGACTAGCGGCAGCACAGATACGCAGTATTTT.